These 18 T cell receptor beta chains were all obtained from the same sample, sequenced in a study of regulatory T cells in long-lasting Graves disease. Researchers made TCR beta libraries by using iRepertoire HTBI primers and running Arm-PCR on CDR3 regions. TCRdb re-derived calls from the multiplex PCR reads in MiXCR, one entry per CDR3 protein. The sample comprises 600,000 to 800,000 distinct CDR3 sequences, 30% of which are singletons, and under 55% rests with the top ten. Time point denoted: persistent/refractory GD, antithyroid drugs over 5 years with positive TRAb. There was RNA extracted from PBMCs, and the TCR library was made from it. Sequencing used peripheral blood mononuclear cells (PBMCs), obtained when the disease was refractory, from a patient treated with antithyroid drugs. The receptors here all came from a female donor with Graves disease.

In this sample, this clonotype turned up a few times. Relative to the germline gene, one junction end is altered; a read error may explain this. The genes are TRBV20-1 and TRBJ2-2; D uncertain. Germline V gives CDR1 DFQATT, CDR2 SNEGSKA (reference sequence). This CDR3 contains 13 residues. For the CDR3, the DNA is TGCAGTGCTAGACCCCTTAGCACCGAGGAGCTGTTTTTT. This gives the protein CSARPLSTEELFF.

The chain employs TRBV19 and TRBJ1-1; D gene unclear. CDR1 is LNHDA and CDR2 is SQIVND in the germline V gene (reference sequence). The CDR3 is 14 residues long. With 1 base removed from V and 5 bases from J, the gap between germline ends came to 11 bases. CDR3 in amino acids: CASSIVSPGTEAFF. CDR3 in DNA: TGTGCCAGTAGTATAGTTTCTCCGGGGACTGAAGCTTTCTTT.

Many counts were recorded for this clonotype. The rearrangement links TRBV12-3 or TRBV12-4 to TRBJ2-7; D gene unclear. CDR3 length equals 12 residues. The V gene lost 5 bases and the J gene lost 3 bases, with 8 bases spanning the gap. The CDR3 nucleotides are TGTGCCAGCAGTCGGTCCGTCTACGAGCAGTACTTC. It yields the protein CASSRSVYEQYF.

This chain connects TRBV19 to TRBJ1-6, with a tentative D call TRBD1 (6 bases). The germline V and J ends were trimmed by 6 bases and 6 bases, with 15 bases remaining between them. Germline-derived CDR1 and CDR2 are LNHDA and SQIVND (reference sequence). This CDR3 is built from 15 residues. The CDR3 DNA sequence: TGTGCCAGTAGAGAAGGGACATCGACTAATTCACCCCTCCACTTT. It specifies CASREGTSTNSPLHF.

This clonotype was detected only a few times. The chain links TRBV20-1 to TRBJ2-7; D not resolved. CDR3 length: 11 residues. Germline CDR1 and CDR2: DFQATT and SNEGSKA (reference sequence). V lost 1 base and J 5 bases, leaving 6 bases between the germline ends. CDR3 sequence reads: CSARGSHEQYF. The CDR3 DNA reads as TGCAGTGCTAGAGGGAGCCACGAGCAGTACTTC.

Points on this clonotype: One end of the junction fails to match germline, which may point to a read error. The CDR3 loop is CGSRSDRERGNTEAFF. CDR3 sequence (DNA): TGTGGCAGCAGATCCGACAGGGAAAGGGGGAACACTGAAGCTTTCTTT. The chain links TRBV6-2 or TRBV6-3 to TRBJ1-1; 7 bases align to TRBD1. Per germline, CDR1 MNHEY and CDR2 SVGEGT. CDR3 size: 16 residues.

CDR3 DNA sequence: TGCGCCAGCAGCTTGGACACAGGGACCTTAAGCTCCTATAATTCACCCCTCCACTTT. Its translation: CASSLDTGTLSSYNSPLHF. The V call is TRBV5-1, the J call TRBJ1-6, with a possible D match to TRBD1 (6 bases). V lost 0 bases, J lost 0 bases, and 16 bases lay in between. The CDR3 is 19 residues long. Germline CDR1 SGHRS, CDR2 YFSETQ.

This chain joins TRBV5-6 and TRBJ2-5; TRBD2 matches 8 bases. The CDR3 has 16 amino acids. The germline V gene encodes CDR1 SGHDT and CDR2 YYEEEE. The J segment lost 0 bases and the V segment lost 0 bases, leaving 4 bases of the junction unmatched. The chain's CDR3 is CASSLGSGTYQETQYF. The CDR3 DNA follows: TGTGCCAGCAGCTTGGGTAGCGGGACGTACCAAGAGACCCAGTACTTC.

The table lists this clonotype with a few counts. The chain recombines TRBV20-1 with TRBJ2-3, with 15 bases fitting TRBD2. The CDR3 is made up of 15 amino acids. Unmatched junction bases numbered 6, after V lost 3 bases and J lost 8 bases. CDR1 and CDR2 from the germline V gene are DFQATT and SNEGSKA (reference sequence). CDR3 nucleotide sequence: TGCAGTGCTAGGGCGGGACTAGCGGGAGGCGCTACGCAGTATTTT. It specifies CSARAGLAGGATQYF.

The genes are TRBV12-3 or TRBV12-4 and TRBJ2-7, with 11 bases lining up with TRBD2. CDR3 length equals 15 residues. J was trimmed by 3 bases and V by 9 bases; bases with no gene match: 10. The chain's CDR3 is CASSARLAGFYEQYF. The DNA of the CDR3 is TGTGCCAGTAGTGCAAGACTAGCGGGATTCTACGAGCAGTACTTC.

This clonotype showed up just a few times. This sequence joins TRBV24-1 and TRBJ1-2; D is unclear. Deletions cut 4 bases from V and 2 bases from J, with 13 bases between. This CDR3 region has 15 residues. Looked up from germline, CDR1 is KGHDR and CDR2 is SFDVKD. The CDR3: CATSDPTRQNYGYTF. CDR3 DNA: TGTGCCACCAGTGACCCGACCCGGCAAAACTATGGCTACACCTTC.

This clonotype turned up a few times. The genes are TRBV18 and TRBJ2-5; 10 bases are a match to TRBD1. The CDR3 is 16 amino acids. CDR1 is KGHSH, CDR2 LQKENI, per germline. The trim removed 1 base at V and 4 bases at J, leaving 6 bases unmatched. CDR3 sequence reads: CASSPLGQGFGETQYF. The CDR3 bases are TGTGCCAGCTCACCACTGGGACAGGGGTTCGGAGAGACCCAGTACTTC.

This clonotype appeared many times. At one boundary the junction diverges from the germline segment, which might be a read error. The chain carries TRBV12-3 or TRBV12-4 and TRBJ1-2, with D possibly TRBD1 on 6 matching bases. This CDR3 is built from 14 residues. This CDR3 is CASTATGLDYGYTF. In DNA, the CDR3 is TGTGCCAGCACCGCTACAGGGTTGGACTACGGCTACACCTTC.

This clonotype was picked up many times. This chain connects TRBV28 to TRBJ1-2; D is undetermined. Per the germline V gene, CDR1 is MDHEN and CDR2 is SYDVKM. V was trimmed by 6 bases and J by 5 bases, leaving 10 bases between them. The CDR3 covers 12 residues. CDR3 region: CASSLRGYGYTF. Written as DNA, the CDR3 is TGTGCCAGCAGCTTGCGTGGGTATGGCTACACCTTC.

V is TRBV28 and J is TRBJ1-3; the D gene is possibly TRBD1 (5 bases). This CDR3 is 15 amino acids long. Germline-derived CDR1 and CDR2 are MDHEN and SYDVKM. Trimming took 6 bases from V and 0 from J, leaving 12 bases between them. The CDR3 sequence is CASSRRDVSGNTIYF. CDR3 bases: TGTGCCAGCAGCCGCAGGGACGTCTCTGGAAACACCATATATTTT.

There are a few counts of this clonotype. The junction and the germline gene differ at one end; a read error may be behind it. The CDR3 sequence: CAGRHPGSGGYTF. DNA of the CDR3: TGTGCCGGCAGGCACCCAGGGTCCGGGGGCTACACCTTC. V gene TRBV27 combines with J gene TRBJ1-2; perhaps TRBD1 as D (5 bases). CDR1 is MNHEY and CDR2 is SMNVEV in the germline V gene (reference sequence). This CDR3 region has 13 residues.

The count of this clonotype is one. One end of the junction fails to match germline, which may point to a read error. The chain recombines TRBV6-1 with TRBJ1-5; 9 positions match TRBD1. Germline assignment: CDR1 MNHNS and CDR2 SASEGT. CDR3 length equals 14 residues. CDR3 amino acids: CTSSGTGNNQPQHF. The CDR3 region has the DNA TGTACCAGCAGTGGGACAGGGAACAATCAGCCCCAGCATTTT.

The CDR3 loop reads CASSLSGSAGGYTF. The DNA for the CDR3 is TGTGCCAGCAGTTTAAGTGGTTCGGCGGGTGGCTACACCTTC. This chain uses TRBV28 with TRBJ1-2; D remains unclear. V was trimmed by 2 bases and J by 7 bases, leaving 14 bases between them. CDR1 is MDHEN, CDR2 SYDVKM, per germline. There are 14 residues in the CDR3.